This T cell receptor (beta chain) was found in a study of regulatory T cells in long-lasting Graves disease. General study results and limits: The study found lower TCR diversity in persistent Graves' patients than in newly diagnosed ones.

Time point in this sample: newly diagnosed GD, antithyroid drugs for less than 3 months. PBMCs were the source of the RNA used for TCR sequencing. Under American Thyroid Association guidelines, Graves' disease was diagnosed. This clonotype was counted between two and nine times. What it binds is not known. HTBI primers from iRepertoire and Arm-PCR of CDR3 regions yielded the TCR beta libraries. MiXCR, applied by TCRdb to the multiplex PCR reads, yields one record per CDR3 protein. The table lists roughly 610,000 distinct CDR3 sequences, 16% of them singletons. These data also featured in a second study, about T cells in Graves' hyperthyroidism and ophthalmopathy. That paper adds: HTBI primers drove first-round RT-PCR of the TCR CDR3. Blood shared most expanded thyroid clonotypes above 0.001.

The origin of this receptor is a woman aged 25-40 years with Graves disease. The sample in question was peripheral blood mononuclear cells (PBMCs), obtained at new diagnosis, from a patient treated with antithyroid drugs.

The DNA of the CDR3 is TGTGCCAGCAGCGCGCATTACCTCGCGGACACCGGGGAGCTGTTTTTT. Its translation: CASSAHYLADTGELFF. The J gene is TRBJ2-2, the V gene TRBV9; D gene unclear. This CDR3 is 16 amino acids long. Germline V gene data show CDR1 as SGDLS and CDR2 as YYNGEE. Trimming stripped 3 bases from V and 3 bases from J, with 15 bases between.